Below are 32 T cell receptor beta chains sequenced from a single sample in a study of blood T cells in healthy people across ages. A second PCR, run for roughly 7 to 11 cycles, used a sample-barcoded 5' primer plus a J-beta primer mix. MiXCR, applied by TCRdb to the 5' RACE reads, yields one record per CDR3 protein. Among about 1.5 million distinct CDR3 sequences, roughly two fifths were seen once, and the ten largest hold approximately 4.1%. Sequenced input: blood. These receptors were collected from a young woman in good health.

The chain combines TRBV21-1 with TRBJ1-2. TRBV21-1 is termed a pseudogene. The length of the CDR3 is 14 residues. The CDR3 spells CASSKPRNCYGYTF. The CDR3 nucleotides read TGTGCCAGCAGCAAACCCAGGAACTGTTATGGCTACACCTTC.

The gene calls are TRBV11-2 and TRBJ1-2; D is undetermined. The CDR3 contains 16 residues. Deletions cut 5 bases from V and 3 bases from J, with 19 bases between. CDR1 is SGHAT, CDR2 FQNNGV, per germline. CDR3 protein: CASSTRGPKRDYGYTF. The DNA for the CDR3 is TGTGCCAGCAGCACCCGAGGCCCCAAAAGGGACTATGGCTACACCTTC.

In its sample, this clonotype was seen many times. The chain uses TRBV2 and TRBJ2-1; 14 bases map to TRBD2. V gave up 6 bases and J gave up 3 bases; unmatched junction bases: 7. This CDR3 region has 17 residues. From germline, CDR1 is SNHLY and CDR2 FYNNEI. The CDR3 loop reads CASRGTSGRVFYNEQFF. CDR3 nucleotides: TGTGCCAGCAGGGGGACTAGCGGGAGAGTATTCTACAATGAGCAGTTCTTC.

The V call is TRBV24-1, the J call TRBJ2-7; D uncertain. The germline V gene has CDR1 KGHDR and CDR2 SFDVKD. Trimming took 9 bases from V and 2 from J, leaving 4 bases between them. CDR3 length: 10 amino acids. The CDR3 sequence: CATYTYEQYF. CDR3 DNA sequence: TGTGCCACCTATACCTACGAGCAGTACTTC.

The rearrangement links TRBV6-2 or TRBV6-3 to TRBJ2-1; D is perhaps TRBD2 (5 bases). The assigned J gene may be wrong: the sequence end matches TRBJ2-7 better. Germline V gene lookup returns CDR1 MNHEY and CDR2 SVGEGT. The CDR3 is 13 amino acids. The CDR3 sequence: CASGSDSYNEQYF. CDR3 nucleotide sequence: TGTGCCAGCGGGAGCGATTCCTACAATGAGCAGTACTTC.

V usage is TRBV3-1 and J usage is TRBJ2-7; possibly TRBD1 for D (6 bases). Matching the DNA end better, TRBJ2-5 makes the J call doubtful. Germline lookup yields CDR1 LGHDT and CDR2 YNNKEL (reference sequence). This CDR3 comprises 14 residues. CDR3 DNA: TGTGCCAGCAGCCTTTACAGGGAAAGAGAGACCCAGTACTTC. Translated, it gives CASSLYRERETQYF.

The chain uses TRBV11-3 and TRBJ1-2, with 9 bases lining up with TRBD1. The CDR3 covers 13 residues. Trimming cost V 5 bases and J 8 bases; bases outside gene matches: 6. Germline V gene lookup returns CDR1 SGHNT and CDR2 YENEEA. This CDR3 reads CASSLPDRGGYTF. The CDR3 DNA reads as TGTGCCAGCAGCCTCCCGGACAGGGGCGGCTACACCTTC.

In nucleotides, the CDR3 is TGTGCCGCCGGGACAGGAGAAGAGACCCAGTACTTC. Translation: CAAGTGEETQYF. V is TRBV10-3 and J is TRBJ2-5; TRBD1 aligns across 8 bases. This CDR3 comprises 12 residues. CDR1 and CDR2 from the germline V gene are ENHRY and SYGVKD. Unmatched junction bases numbered 5, after V lost 11 bases and J lost 3 bases.

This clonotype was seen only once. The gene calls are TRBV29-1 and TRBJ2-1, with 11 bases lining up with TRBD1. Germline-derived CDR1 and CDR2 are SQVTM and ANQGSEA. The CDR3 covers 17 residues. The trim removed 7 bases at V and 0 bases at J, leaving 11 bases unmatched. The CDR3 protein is CSARTGGVYFSYNEQFF. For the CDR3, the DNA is TGCAGCGCTAGGACAGGGGGCGTCTACTTCTCCTACAATGAGCAGTTCTTC.

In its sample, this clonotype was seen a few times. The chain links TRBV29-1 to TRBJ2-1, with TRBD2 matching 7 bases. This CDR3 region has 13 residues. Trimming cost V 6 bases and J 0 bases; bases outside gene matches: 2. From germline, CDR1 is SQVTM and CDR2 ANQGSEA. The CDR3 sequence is CSVGLVSYNEQFF. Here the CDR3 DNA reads TGCAGCGTCGGACTAGTCTCCTACAATGAGCAGTTCTTC.

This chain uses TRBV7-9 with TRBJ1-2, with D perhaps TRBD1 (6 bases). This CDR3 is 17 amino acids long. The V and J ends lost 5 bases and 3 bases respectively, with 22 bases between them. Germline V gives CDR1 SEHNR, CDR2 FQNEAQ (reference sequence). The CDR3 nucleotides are TGTGCCAGCAGCCCGACTACAGGGACAAGAAGAGACTATGGCTACACCTTC. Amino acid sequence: CASSPTTGTRRDYGYTF.

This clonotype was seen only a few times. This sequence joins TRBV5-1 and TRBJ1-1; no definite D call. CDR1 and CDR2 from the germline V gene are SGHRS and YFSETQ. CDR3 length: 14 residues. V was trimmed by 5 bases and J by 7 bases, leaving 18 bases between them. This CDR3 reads CASRQRPTEGEAFF. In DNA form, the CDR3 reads TGCGCCAGCAGACAACGACCTACAGAGGGTGAAGCTTTCTTT.

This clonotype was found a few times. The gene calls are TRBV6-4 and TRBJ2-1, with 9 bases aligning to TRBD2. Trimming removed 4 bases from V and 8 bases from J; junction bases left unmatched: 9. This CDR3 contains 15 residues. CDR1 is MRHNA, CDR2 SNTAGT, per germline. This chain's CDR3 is CASSARGGAGDEQFF. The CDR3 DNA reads TGTGCCAGCAGTGCCCGCGGGGGGGCCGGGGATGAGCAGTTCTTC.

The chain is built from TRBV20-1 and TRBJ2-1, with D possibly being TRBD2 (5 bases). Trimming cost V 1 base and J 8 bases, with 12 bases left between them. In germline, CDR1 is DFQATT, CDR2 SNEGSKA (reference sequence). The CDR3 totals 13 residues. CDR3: CSARGRGWYEQFF. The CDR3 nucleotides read TGCAGTGCTAGAGGTAGAGGGTGGTATGAGCAGTTCTTC.

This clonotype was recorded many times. This chain's CDR3 is CASSSLGEQFF. The CDR3 DNA reads TGTGCCAGCAGCTCACTCGGGGAGCAGTTCTTC. V usage is TRBV7-3 and J usage is TRBJ2-1; D gene uncertain. The V and J ends lost 4 bases and 10 bases respectively, with 8 bases between them. From germline, CDR1 is SGHTA and CDR2 FQGTGA. This CDR3 region has 11 residues.

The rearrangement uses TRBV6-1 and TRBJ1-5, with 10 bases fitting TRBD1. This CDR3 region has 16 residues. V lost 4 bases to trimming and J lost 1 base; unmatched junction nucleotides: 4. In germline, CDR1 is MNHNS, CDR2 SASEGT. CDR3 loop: CASSGLTGGSNQPQHF. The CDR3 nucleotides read TGTGCCAGCAGTGGCCTGACAGGGGGCAGCAATCAGCCCCAGCATTTT.

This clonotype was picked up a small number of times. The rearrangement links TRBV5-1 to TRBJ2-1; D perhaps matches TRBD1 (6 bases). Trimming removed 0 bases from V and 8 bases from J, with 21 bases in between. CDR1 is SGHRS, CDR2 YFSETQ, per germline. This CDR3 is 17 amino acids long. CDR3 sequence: CASSLAWGPEVIYEQFF. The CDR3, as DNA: TGCGCCAGCAGCTTGGCCTGGGGGCCCGAAGTAATATATGAGCAGTTCTTC.

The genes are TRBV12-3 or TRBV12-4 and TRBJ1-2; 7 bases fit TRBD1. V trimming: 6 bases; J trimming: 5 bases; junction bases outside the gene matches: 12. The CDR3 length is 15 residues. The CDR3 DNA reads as TGTGCCAGCAGCGCCGGGACAGTTCGTTCATATGGCTACACCTTC. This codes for CASSAGTVRSYGYTF.

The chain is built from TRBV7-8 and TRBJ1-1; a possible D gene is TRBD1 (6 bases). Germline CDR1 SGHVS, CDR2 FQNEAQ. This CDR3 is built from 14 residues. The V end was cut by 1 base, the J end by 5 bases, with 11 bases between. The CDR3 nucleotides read TGTGCCAGCAGCTTAGGACAGGTGGGGACTGAAGCTTTCTTT. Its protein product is CASSLGQVGTEAFF.

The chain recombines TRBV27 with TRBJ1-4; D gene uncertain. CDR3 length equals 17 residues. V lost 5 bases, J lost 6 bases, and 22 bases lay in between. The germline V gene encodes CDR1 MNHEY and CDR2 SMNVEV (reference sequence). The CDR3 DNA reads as TGTGCCAGCAGTCCGAGCAACAGTTGGGAGAGGGATGAAAAACTGTTTTTT. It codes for CASSPSNSWERDEKLFF. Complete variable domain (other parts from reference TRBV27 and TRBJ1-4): EAQVTQNPRYLITVTGKKLTVTCSQNMNHEYMSWYRQDPGLGLRQIYYSMNVEVTDKGDVPEGYKVSRKEKRNFPLILESPSPNQTSLYFCASSPSNSWERDEKLFFGSGTQLSVL.

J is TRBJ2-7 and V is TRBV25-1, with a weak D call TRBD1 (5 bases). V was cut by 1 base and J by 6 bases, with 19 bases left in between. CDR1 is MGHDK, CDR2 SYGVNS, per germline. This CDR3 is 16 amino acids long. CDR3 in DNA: TGTGCCAGCAGTGAATTCCCCCCGCTAGGTAGGGGCGAGCAGTACTTC. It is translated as CASSEFPPLGRGEQYF.

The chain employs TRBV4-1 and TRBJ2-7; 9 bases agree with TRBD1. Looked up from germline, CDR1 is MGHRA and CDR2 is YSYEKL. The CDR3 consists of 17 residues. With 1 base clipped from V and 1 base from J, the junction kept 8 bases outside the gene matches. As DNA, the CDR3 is TGCGCCAGCAGCCAAGTTCCGTCGGGACAGGGTTCCTACGAGCAGTACTTC. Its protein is CASSQVPSGQGSYEQYF.

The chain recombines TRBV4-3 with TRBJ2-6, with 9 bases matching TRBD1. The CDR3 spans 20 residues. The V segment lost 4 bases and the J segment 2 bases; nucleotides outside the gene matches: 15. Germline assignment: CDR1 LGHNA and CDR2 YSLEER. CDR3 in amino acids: CASSPNPYRGRQTGANVLTF. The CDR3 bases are TGCGCCAGCAGCCCCAACCCGTACAGGGGGCGTCAAACTGGGGCCAACGTCCTGACTTTC.

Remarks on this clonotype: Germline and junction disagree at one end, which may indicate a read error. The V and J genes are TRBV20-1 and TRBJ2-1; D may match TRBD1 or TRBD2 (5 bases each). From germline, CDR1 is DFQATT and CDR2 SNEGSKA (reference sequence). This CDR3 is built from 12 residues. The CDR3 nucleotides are TGCAGTGTCCCCGGGACCTACAACGAGCAGTTCTTC. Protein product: CSVPGTYNEQFF.

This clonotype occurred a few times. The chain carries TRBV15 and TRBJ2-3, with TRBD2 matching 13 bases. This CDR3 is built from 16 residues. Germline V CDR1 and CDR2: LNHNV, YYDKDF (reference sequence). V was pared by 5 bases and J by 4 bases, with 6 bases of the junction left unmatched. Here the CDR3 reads CATSSQLAGGPDTQYF. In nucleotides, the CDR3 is TGTGCCACCAGCTCCCAACTAGCGGGAGGGCCAGATACGCAGTATTTT.

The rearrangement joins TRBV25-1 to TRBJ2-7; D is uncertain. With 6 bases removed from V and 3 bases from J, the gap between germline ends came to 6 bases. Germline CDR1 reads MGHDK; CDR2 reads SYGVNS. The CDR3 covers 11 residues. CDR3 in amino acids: CASRYGYEQYF. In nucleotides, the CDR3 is TGTGCCAGCAGGTACGGCTACGAGCAGTACTTC.

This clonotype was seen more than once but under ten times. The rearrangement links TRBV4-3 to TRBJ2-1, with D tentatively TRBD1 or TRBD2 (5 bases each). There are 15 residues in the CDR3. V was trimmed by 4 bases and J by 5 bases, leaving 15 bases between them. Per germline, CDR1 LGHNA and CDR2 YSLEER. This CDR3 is CASSLRRGVDNEQFF. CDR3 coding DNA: TGCGCCAGCAGCCTGAGACGGGGCGTAGACAATGAGCAGTTCTTC.

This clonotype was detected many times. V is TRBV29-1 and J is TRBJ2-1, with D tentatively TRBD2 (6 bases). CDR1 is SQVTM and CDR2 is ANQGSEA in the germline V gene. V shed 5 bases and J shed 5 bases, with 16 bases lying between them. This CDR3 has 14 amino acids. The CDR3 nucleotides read TGCAGCGTTCGAGGAGGGCAGGTTAACAATGAGCAGTTCTTC. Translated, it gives CSVRGGQVNNEQFF.

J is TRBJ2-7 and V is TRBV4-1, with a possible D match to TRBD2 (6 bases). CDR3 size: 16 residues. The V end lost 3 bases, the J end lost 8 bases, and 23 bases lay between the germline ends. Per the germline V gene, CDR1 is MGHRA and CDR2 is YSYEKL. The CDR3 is CASSHPIGREVRQQYF. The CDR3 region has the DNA TGCGCCAGCAGCCATCCGATCGGCAGGGAGGTAAGGCAGCAGTACTTC.

The CDR3 spells CASSLGGLAAYNEQFF. CDR3 sequence (DNA): TGTGCCAGCAGCTTGGGGGGACTAGCGGCTTACAATGAGCAGTTCTTC. The chain has TRBV11-2 and TRBJ2-1, with 11 bases aligning to TRBD2. CDR1 and CDR2 (germline): SGHAT, FQNNGV. V lost 3 bases, J lost 4 bases, and 5 bases stayed unmatched. The CDR3 runs 16 residues.

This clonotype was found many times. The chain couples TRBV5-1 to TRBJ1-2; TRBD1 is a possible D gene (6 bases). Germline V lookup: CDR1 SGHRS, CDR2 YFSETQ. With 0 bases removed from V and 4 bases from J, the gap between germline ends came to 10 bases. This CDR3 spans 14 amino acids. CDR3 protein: CASSLAPDSYGYTF. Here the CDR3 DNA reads TGCGCCAGCAGCTTGGCACCGGACAGCTATGGCTACACCTTC.

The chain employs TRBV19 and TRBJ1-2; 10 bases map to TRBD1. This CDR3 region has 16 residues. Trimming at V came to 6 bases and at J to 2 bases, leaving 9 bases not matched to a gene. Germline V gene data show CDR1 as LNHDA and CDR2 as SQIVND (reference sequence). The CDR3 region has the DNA TGTGCCAGTAGCCCTCCGGACAGGGGGATAAACTATGGCTACACCTTC. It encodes CASSPPDRGINYGYTF.